This T cell receptor beta chain originates from a study of T cells in tuberculosis. Clones were read by immunoSEQ multiplex PCR, and TCRdb kept only the in-frame ones, dropping some. The profile shows 20,000 to 25,000 clones, roughly nine tenths of them singletons. The germline CDR1 and CDR2 sequences are SGHRS and YFSETQ. The V segment lost 3 bases and the J segment 3 bases; nucleotides outside the gene matches: 11. The CDR3 is 18 amino acids. The sequence was obtained from a donor aged 10-30 years with latent tuberculosis or without tuberculosis infection. Some clones in this sample may be carry-over from other donors' samples. V is TRBV5-1 and J is TRBJ2-2; TRBD1 aligns across 10 bases. The material sequenced was PBMCs. CDR3 region: CASSSPTETGGYTGELFF. The DNA for the CDR3 is TGCGCCAGCAGCTCTCCTACGGAGACAGGGGGCTACACCGGGGAGCTGTTTTTT.